One sample yielded the 9 T cell receptor beta chains listed below, sequenced in a study of cytomegalovirus exposure and HLA in healthy donors. Researchers ran the PCR with 60 Vbeta and 13 Jbeta primers. Assay used: immunoSEQ multiplex PCR; TCRdb lists only in-frame clones, some missing. The sample has roughly 140,000 clones; about 80% are singletons. Sequencing was performed on PBMCs. These receptors came from a man aged 40-55 years in good health and CMV-seropositive.

This clone was observed a single time. V usage is TRBV10-3 and J usage is TRBJ2-5; 14 bases agree with TRBD2. J gave up 4 bases and V 2 bases, and 3 bases lay outside the gene matches. Germline V gene data show CDR1 as ENHRY and CDR2 as SYGVKD. CDR3 length: 16 amino acids. The CDR3 nucleotides are TGTGCCATCAGTGAGGGGACTAGCGGGAGCCGAGAGACCCAGTACTTC. Translating it yields CAISEGTSGSRETQYF.

V and J are TRBV7-6 and TRBJ1-6; 8 nucleotides match TRBD1. With 5 bases clipped from V and 6 bases from J, the junction kept 3 bases outside the gene matches. Germline loops: CDR1 SGHVS, CDR2 FNYEAQ. This CDR3 has 14 residues. The chain's CDR3 is CASSGQGRNSPLHF. DNA for the CDR3: TGTGCCAGCAGCGGACAGGGCCGTAATTCACCCCTCCACTTT.

The sample holds a few counts of this clone. The chain couples TRBV6-1 to TRBJ1-3, with no clear D. Germline CDR1 and CDR2: MNHNS and SASEGT. The CDR3 is made up of 13 amino acids. The ends were cut back, 6 bases at V and 0 bases at J, with 6 bases in the middle. The CDR3 nucleotides are TGTGCCAGCAGGTCCTCCTCTGGAAACACCATATATTTT. It is translated as CASRSSSGNTIYF.

This clone was seen a handful of times. The chain combines TRBV5-1 with TRBJ2-7; weak D call: TRBD1 (6 bases). Germline V CDR1 and CDR2: SGHRS, YFSETQ. Trimming shortened V by 4 bases and J by 1 base, and 9 bases separated the two germline ends. The CDR3 runs 13 residues. For the CDR3, the DNA is TGCGCCAGCAGCGAGCAGGGGTCCTACGAGCAGTACTTC. Protein sequence: CASSEQGSYEQYF.

The chain combines TRBV21-1 with TRBJ2-5; the D call in the table, TRBD1, was not verified against the DNA. TRBV21-1 has pseudogene status. The CDR3 is 13 residues long. This CDR3 reads CASPDRGIWTQYF. The CDR3 DNA reads as TGTGCCAGCCCCGACAGGGGAATTTGGACCCAGTACTTC.

The CDR3 sequence: CASSQSGQAGGNTIYF. The CDR3 region has the DNA TGTGCCAGCAGCCAGTCGGGACAGGCCGGGGGAAACACCATATATTTT. The V gene is TRBV5-6, the J gene TRBJ1-3, with TRBD1 matching 8 bases. Losses at the gene ends were 4 bases for V and 4 bases for J; bases not matched to a gene: 10. This CDR3 has 16 amino acids. Per germline, CDR1 SGHDT and CDR2 YYEEEE. Filled out from reference TRBV5-6 and TRBJ1-3, the complete variable domain reads DAGVTQSPTHLIKTRGQQVTLRCSPKSGHDTVSWYQQALGQGPQFIFQYYEEEERQRGNFPDRFSGHQFPNYSSELNVNALLLGDSALYLCASSQSGQAGGNTIYFGEGSWLTVV.

The gene calls are TRBV6-1 and TRBJ1-2; 7 positions match TRBD1. V lost 2 bases to trimming and J lost 8 bases; unmatched junction nucleotides: 8. Germline V lookup: CDR1 MNHNS, CDR2 SASEGT. The CDR3 length is 14 residues. The DNA for the CDR3 is TGTGCCAGCAGTGAAATAAAGGGGGCGAAAGGCTACACCTTC. Its translation is CASSEIKGAKGYTF.

The chain employs TRBV6-5 and TRBJ1-5, with TRBD1 as a possible D gene (5 bases). Germline CDR1 is MNHEY and CDR2 is SVGAGI. The germline V and J ends were trimmed by 5 bases and 9 bases, with 14 bases remaining between them. This CDR3 contains 13 residues. CDR3 protein: CASSATQGSPQHF. CDR3 nucleotide sequence: TGTGCCAGCAGTGCGACTCAGGGTTCGCCCCAGCATTTT.

This chain uses TRBV1 with TRBJ2-7; whether TRBD2, the table's D call, matches the DNA was not checked. TRBV1 is a pseudogene segment. The CDR3 length is 17 residues. This chain's CDR3 is CTSSQRPGKRGNYEQYF. The DNA of the CDR3 is TGCACCAGCAGCCAAAGACCAGGTAAGCGGGGAAACTACGAGCAGTACTTC.